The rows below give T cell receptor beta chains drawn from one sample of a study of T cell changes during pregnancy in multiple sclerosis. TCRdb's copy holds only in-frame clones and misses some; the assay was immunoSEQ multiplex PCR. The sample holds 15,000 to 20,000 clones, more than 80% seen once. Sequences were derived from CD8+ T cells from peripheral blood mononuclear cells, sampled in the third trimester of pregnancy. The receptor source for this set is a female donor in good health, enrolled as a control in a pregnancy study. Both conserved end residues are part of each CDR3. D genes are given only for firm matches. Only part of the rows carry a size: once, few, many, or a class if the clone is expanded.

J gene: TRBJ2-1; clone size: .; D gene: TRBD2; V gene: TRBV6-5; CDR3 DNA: TGTGCCAGCAGTTTTAGCGGGGGGGCCGGTGAGCAGTTCTTC; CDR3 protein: CASSFSGGAGEQFF
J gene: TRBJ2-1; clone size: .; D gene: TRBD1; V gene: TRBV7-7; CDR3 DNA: TGTGCTAGCAGCTCGGGACAGATAAGCTCCTACAATGAGCAGTTCTTC; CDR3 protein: CASSSGQISSYNEQFF
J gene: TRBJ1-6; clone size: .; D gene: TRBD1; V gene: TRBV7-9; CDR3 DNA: TGTGCCAGCAGCCCCGGACAGGGAGAAGAACCCCTCCACTTT; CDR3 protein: CASSPGQGEEPLHF
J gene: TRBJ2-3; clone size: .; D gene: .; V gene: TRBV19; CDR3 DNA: TGTGCCAGTAGTCAGGGGATGGAAACAGATACGCAGTATTTT; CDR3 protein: CASSQGMETDTQYF
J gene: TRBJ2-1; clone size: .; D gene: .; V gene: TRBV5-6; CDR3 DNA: TGTGCCAGCAGCTTGTACGGGAAAAATGAGCAGTTCTTC; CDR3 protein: CASSLYGKNEQFF
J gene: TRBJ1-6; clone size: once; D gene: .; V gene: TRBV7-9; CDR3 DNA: TGTGCCAGCAGCTCCGAGGCACCCCTCCACTTT; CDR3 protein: CASSSEAPLHF
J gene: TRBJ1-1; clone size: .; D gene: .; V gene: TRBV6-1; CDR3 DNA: TGTGCCAGCAGTTTCCTCGACACGTACACTGAAGCTTTCTTT; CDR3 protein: CASSFLDTYTEAFF
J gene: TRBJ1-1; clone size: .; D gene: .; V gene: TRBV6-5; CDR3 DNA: TGTGCCAGCAGTGTGACCGGGGGTTGGGACACTGAAGCTTTCTTT; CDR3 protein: CASSVTGGWDTEAFF
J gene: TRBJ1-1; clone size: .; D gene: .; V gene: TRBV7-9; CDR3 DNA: TGTGCCAGCAGCTTGACACAAATGAACACTGAAGCTTTCTTT; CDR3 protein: CASSLTQMNTEAFF
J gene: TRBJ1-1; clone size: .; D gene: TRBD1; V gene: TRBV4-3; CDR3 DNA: TGCGCCAGCAGCCATCCTCGGACCGGGACAGGGGTCACTGAAGCTTTCTTT; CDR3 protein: CASSHPRTGTGVTEAFF
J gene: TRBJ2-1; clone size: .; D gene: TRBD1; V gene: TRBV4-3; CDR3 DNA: TGCGCCAGCAGCCACTTATACGAACGGACAGGTACAGCGGATGAGCAGTTCTTC; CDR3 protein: CASSHLYERTGTADEQFF
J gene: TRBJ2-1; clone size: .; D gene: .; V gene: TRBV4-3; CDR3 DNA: TGCGCCAGCAGCCAAGATGGGAGCGTTAGCTCCTACAATGAGCAGTTCTTC; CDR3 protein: CASSQDGSVSSYNEQFF
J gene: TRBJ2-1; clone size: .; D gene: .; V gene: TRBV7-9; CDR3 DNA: TGTGCCAGCAGCTTAGGGGGCGGAAGCAATGAGCAGTTCTTC; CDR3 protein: CASSLGGGSNEQFF
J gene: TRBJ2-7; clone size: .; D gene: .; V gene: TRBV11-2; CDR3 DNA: TGTGCCAGCAGTGCCGGCGGGGAGCAGTACTTC; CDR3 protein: CASSAGGEQYF
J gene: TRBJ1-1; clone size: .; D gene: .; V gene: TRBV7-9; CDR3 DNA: TGTGCCAGCAGCTCCGAGCGGCAGGTGAACACTGAAGCTTTCTTT; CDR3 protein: CASSSERQVNTEAFF
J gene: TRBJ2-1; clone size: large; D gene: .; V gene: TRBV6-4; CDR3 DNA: TGTGCCAGCAGTGACACTTCTGACAATGAGCAGTTCTTC; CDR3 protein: CASSDTSDNEQFF